Below are 17 T cell receptor beta chains sequenced from a single sample in a study of blood T cell repertoires in COVID-19. Repertoires were generated with immunoSEQ multiplex PCR, while TCRdb's copy carries only in-frame clones and drops some. The table lists 180,000 or so clones, more than 75% of them singletons. Specimen: peripheral blood. The receptors were sampled from a man between 18 and 35 years old with active or convalescent COVID-19.

This rearrangement joins TRBV9 to TRBJ1-2, with a tentative D call TRBD1 (6 bases). Germline lookup yields CDR1 SGDLS and CDR2 YYNGEE. The CDR3 length is 13 residues. Trimming shortened V by 3 bases and J by 1 base, and 7 bases separated the two germline ends. CDR3 protein: CASSGQVNYGYTF. CDR3 bases: TGTGCCAGCAGCGGACAGGTTAACTATGGCTACACCTTC.

In its sample, this clone was seen a few times. This chain joins TRBV11-3 and TRBJ1-1; 8 bases are shared with TRBD1. CDR3 size: 15 residues. After removal of 5 bases from V and 0 bases from J, the junction contained 5 bases not matched to a gene. In germline, CDR1 is SGHNT, CDR2 YENEEA. CDR3 nucleotides: TGTGCCAGCAGCGGGGGGACAGGTGTGAACACTGAAGCTTTCTTT. This sequence encodes CASSGGTGVNTEAFF.

There are a few counts of this clone. The chain links TRBV19 to TRBJ1-1; the match to TRBD1 covers 9 bases. The CDR3 consists of 14 residues. Germline assignment: CDR1 LNHDA and CDR2 SQIVND (reference sequence). V lost 10 bases and J lost 4; bases outside the gene matches: 10. In nucleotides, the CDR3 is TGTGCCACACGATACAGGGGGCAGAGCACTGAAGCTTTCTTT. Amino acid sequence: CATRYRGQSTEAFF.

For this clone: The same CDR3 arises from other DNA sequences in this sample as well. The genes are TRBV19 and TRBJ2-1, with D maybe TRBD2 (6 bases). With 3 bases removed from V and 4 bases from J, the gap between germline ends came to 10 bases. This CDR3 has 14 amino acids. The germline V gene encodes CDR1 LNHDA and CDR2 SQIVND (reference sequence). In nucleotides, the CDR3 is TGTGCCAGTAGTATTCTTGGGGGGTACAATGAGCAGTTCTTC. As protein: CASSILGGYNEQFF.

The chain joins TRBV5-1 to TRBJ1-6; D might be TRBD1 (6 bases). This CDR3 has 16 amino acids. Germline CDR1 is SGHRS and CDR2 is YFSETQ. Trimming pared 0 bases from V and 4 bases from J, leaving 11 bases between. In nucleotides, the CDR3 is TGCGCCAGCAGCTTGGCGGGGGGCAGATATAATTCACCCCTCCACTTT. This translates into CASSLAGGRYNSPLHF.

The gene calls are TRBV18 and TRBJ1-1; maybe TRBD1 (6 bases). CDR1 is KGHSH, CDR2 LQKENI, per germline. CDR3 length: 15 residues. Trimming removed 1 base from V and 4 bases from J, with 13 bases in between. CDR3 residues: CASSPLSGAFTEAFF. The CDR3, as DNA: TGTGCCAGCTCACCACTCTCAGGGGCCTTCACTGAAGCTTTCTTT. Drawing the rest from reference TRBV18 and TRBJ1-1, the complete variable domain is NAGVMQNPRHLVRRRGQEARLRCSPMKGHSHVYWYRQLPEEGLKFMVYLQKENIIDESGMPKERFSAEFPKEGPSILRIQQVVRGDSAAYFCASSPLSGAFTEAFFGQGTRLTVV.

About this clone itself: Other DNA sequences in the sample encode the same CDR3. V gene TRBV19 combines with J gene TRBJ1-1, with D maybe TRBD1 (5 bases). The CDR3 loop spans 13 amino acids. The germline V and J ends were trimmed by 6 bases and 1 base, with 9 bases remaining between them. Germline-derived CDR1 and CDR2 are LNHDA and SQIVND (reference sequence). This CDR3 is CASSLQENTEAFF. The CDR3 coding sequence is TGTGCCAGTAGCCTACAGGAGAACACTGAAGCTTTCTTT.

The rearrangement joins TRBV11-2 to TRBJ1-2; 11 bases are shared with TRBD1. The germline gives CDR1 SGHAT, CDR2 FQNNGV. The CDR3 is 19 residues long. V was pared by 2 bases and J by 4 bases, with 15 bases of the junction left unmatched. CDR3 sequence: CASSLWGRTGGAASYGYTF. For the CDR3, the DNA is TGTGCCAGCAGCTTATGGGGCAGGACAGGGGGCGCGGCGTCCTATGGCTACACCTTC.

This clone was counted a few times. V gene TRBV7-3 combines with J gene TRBJ1-1; 8 bases agree with TRBD1. CDR3 length: 13 amino acids. CDR1 is SGHTA and CDR2 is FQGTGA in the germline V gene. The J segment lost 12 bases and the V segment lost 5 bases, leaving 11 bases of the junction unmatched. CDR3 amino acids: CASSAGQGGMTFF. The CDR3 region has the DNA TGTGCCAGCAGCGCTGGACAGGGCGGGATGACTTTCTTT.

The rearrangement joins TRBV7-9 to TRBJ1-2; D is undetermined. This CDR3 is 12 amino acids long. V was clipped by 3 bases and J by 8 bases, with 10 bases between them. Germline V gene sequence: CDR1 SEHNR, CDR2 FQNEAQ (reference sequence). CDR3 loop: CASSFSDGGYTF. CDR3 DNA: TGTGCCAGCAGCTTCAGCGATGGAGGCTACACCTTC.

V is TRBV12-5 and J is TRBJ1-5, with no clear D. The germline gives CDR1 LGHNT, CDR2 FRNRAP. The CDR3 contains 17 residues. Trimming shortened V by 0 bases and J by 2 bases, and 14 bases separated the two germline ends. The CDR3 DNA follows: TGTGCTAGTGGTTTGGTAGATGGACTAACTCGCAATCAGCCCCAGCATTTT. Protein: CASGLVDGLTRNQPQHF. The full variable domain, completed using reference TRBV12-5 and TRBJ1-5, is DARVTQTPRHKVTEMGQEVTMRCQPILGHNTVFWYRQTMMQGLELLAYFRNRAPLDDSGMPKDRFSAEMPDATLATLKIQPSEPRDSAVYFCASGLVDGLTRNQPQHFGDGTRLSIL.

This chain links TRBV5-1 with TRBJ1-4; D not certain. The V and J ends lost 6 bases and 7 bases respectively, with 16 bases between them. The CDR3 is 14 residues long. Germline V gives CDR1 SGHRS, CDR2 YFSETQ. The CDR3 loop is CASKQEPTGEKLFF. CDR3 bases: TGCGCCAGCAAACAAGAACCTACGGGTGAAAAACTGTTTTTT.

The V and J genes are TRBV19 and TRBJ2-5, with D perhaps matching TRBD1 (6 bases). V shed 6 bases and J shed 2 bases, with 16 bases lying between them. Germline CDR1 reads LNHDA; CDR2 reads SQIVND (reference sequence). The CDR3 runs to 15 residues. In DNA form, the CDR3 reads TGTGCCAGTAGCGCTATGACAGGCCTACAAGAGACCCAGTACTTC. Residues: CASSAMTGLQETQYF. Full variable domain (missing parts from reference TRBV19 and TRBJ2-5): DGGITQSPKYLFRKEGQNVTLSCEQNLNHDAMYWYRQDPGQGLRLIYYSQIVNDFQKGDIAEGYSVSREKKESFPLTVTSAQKNPTAFYLCASSAMTGLQETQYFGPGTRLLVL.

The gene calls are TRBV5-1 and TRBJ2-1; TRBD2 matches 9 bases. The germline V gene has CDR1 SGHRS and CDR2 YFSETQ. The CDR3 loop spans 16 amino acids. The J segment lost 8 bases and the V segment lost 0 bases, leaving 9 bases of the junction unmatched. CDR3 nucleotides: TGCGCCAGCAGCTTGGGAGGTGGGACTAGCTTTGATGAGCAGTTCTTC. Its translation: CASSLGGGTSFDEQFF.

The chain carries TRBV3-1 (or the pseudogene TRBV3-2) and TRBJ1-4; TRBD1 matches 11 bases. Per germline, CDR1 LGHDT and CDR2 YNNKEL (reference sequence). V gave up 5 bases and J gave up 8 bases; unmatched junction bases: 7. The CDR3 runs to 15 residues. CDR3 sequence reads: CASSGPGTGGEKLFF. The CDR3 DNA is TGTGCCAGCAGCGGTCCCGGGACAGGGGGAGAAAAACTGTTTTTT.

This clone was recorded many times. This rearrangement joins TRBV4-3 to TRBJ1-1; 7 positions match TRBD1. The length of the CDR3 is 15 residues. Germline CDR1 and CDR2: LGHNA and YSLEER. V shed 1 base, J shed 7 bases, and the junction held 9 bases outside the gene matches. Here the CDR3 reads CASSQAIGGGREAFF. Written as DNA, the CDR3 is TGCGCCAGCAGCCAAGCCATAGGAGGGGGCCGTGAAGCTTTCTTT.

The rearrangement uses TRBV18 and TRBJ1-6; TRBD1 might be the D (5 bases). From germline, CDR1 is KGHSH and CDR2 LQKENI. CDR3 length: 17 residues. Trimming stripped 3 bases from V and 6 bases from J, with 18 bases between. CDR3 loop: CASSPSRGGNGNSPLHF. CDR3 nucleotides: TGTGCCAGCTCACCGAGTCGGGGGGGTAATGGTAATTCACCCCTCCACTTT.